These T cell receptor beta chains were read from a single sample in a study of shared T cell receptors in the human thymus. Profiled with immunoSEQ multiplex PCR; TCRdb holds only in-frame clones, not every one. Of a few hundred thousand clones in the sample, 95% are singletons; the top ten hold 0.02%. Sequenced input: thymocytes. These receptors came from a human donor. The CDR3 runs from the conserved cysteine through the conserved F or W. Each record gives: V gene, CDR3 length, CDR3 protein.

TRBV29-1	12	CSVRSGTTEAFF
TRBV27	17	CASSPTADGLQQETQYF
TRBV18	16	CASSLRTDTLNTEAFF
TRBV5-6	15	CASSLFRQGGYEQYF
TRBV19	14	CASTRDRVGNTIYF
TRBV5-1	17	CASSLVGQGPNTGELFF
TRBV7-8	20	CASSPEGGIAGGTGANVLTF
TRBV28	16	CASSLWEGPSVDGYTF
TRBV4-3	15	CASSRSGTSYNEQFF
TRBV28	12	CASSTVPYGYTF
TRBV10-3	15	CAISEKREVHNEQFF
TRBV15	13	CATSRDTQETQYF
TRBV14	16	CASSQDRAWSTGELFF
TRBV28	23	CASSLWKTGTSGRGVGGANVLTF
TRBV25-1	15	CASSLSTSGANVLTF
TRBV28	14	CASCYSGRGNEQFF
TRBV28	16	CASSLPDRGGNTEAFF
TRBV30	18	CAWSVSDNLHLPRTEAFF
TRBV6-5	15	CASQPVSGRWNEQYF
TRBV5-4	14	CASSLGGMKYGYTF
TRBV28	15	CASSSRDSGTDTQYF
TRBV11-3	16	CASSLGSGAPYNEQFF
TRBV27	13	CASSLNSYNEQFF
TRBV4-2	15	CASSQARGSNYGYTF
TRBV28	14	CASAETGARETQYF
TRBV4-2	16	CASSQDKDTSTDTQYF
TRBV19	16	CASSIPDRAGRNTIYF
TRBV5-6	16	CASSLRPDGRNNEQFF
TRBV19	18	CASSIRHGKRGGSYEQYF
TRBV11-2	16	CASSFGLAECTDTQYF
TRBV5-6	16	CASSLAGGATGGELFF
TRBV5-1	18	CASSLKGIRGHGNTEAFF
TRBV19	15	CASTQDSRLGNTIYF
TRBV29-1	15	CSATWQGISGNTIYF
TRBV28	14	CASSLQGANQPQHF
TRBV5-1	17	CASSPTSGDSSYNEQFF
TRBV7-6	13	CASSLGGGYEQYF
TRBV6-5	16	CASSLFPSNAHNEQFF